This T cell receptor (beta chain) was identified during a study of shared clonotypes between healthy human individuals. Naive CD8 cells, CD45RO-negative and positively selected for CCR7, excluded terminally differentiated effector memory CD45RA+ cells. In germline, CDR1 is LGHNA, CDR2 YNFKEQ. The CDR3 extends over 13 amino acids. V was clipped by 0 bases and J by 3 bases, with 5 bases between them. Method: immunoSEQ multiplex PCR; TCRdb's copy keeps in-frame clones and lacks some. The sample records more than 2 million clones, about 95% being singletons. Study conclusions and caveats: Generally, estimated richness proved larger in naive subsets than it did in memory subsets.

For this clone: What it recognizes is unknown.

The sequence came from a man between 18 and 35 years old in good health. The chain combines TRBV4-2 with TRBJ2-5; D is ambiguous. Sequenced input: naive CD8+ T cells sorted from blood. CDR3 region: CASSQDWEETQYF. The CDR3 DNA reads as TGTGCCAGCAGCCAAGATTGGGAAGAGACCCAGTACTTC.